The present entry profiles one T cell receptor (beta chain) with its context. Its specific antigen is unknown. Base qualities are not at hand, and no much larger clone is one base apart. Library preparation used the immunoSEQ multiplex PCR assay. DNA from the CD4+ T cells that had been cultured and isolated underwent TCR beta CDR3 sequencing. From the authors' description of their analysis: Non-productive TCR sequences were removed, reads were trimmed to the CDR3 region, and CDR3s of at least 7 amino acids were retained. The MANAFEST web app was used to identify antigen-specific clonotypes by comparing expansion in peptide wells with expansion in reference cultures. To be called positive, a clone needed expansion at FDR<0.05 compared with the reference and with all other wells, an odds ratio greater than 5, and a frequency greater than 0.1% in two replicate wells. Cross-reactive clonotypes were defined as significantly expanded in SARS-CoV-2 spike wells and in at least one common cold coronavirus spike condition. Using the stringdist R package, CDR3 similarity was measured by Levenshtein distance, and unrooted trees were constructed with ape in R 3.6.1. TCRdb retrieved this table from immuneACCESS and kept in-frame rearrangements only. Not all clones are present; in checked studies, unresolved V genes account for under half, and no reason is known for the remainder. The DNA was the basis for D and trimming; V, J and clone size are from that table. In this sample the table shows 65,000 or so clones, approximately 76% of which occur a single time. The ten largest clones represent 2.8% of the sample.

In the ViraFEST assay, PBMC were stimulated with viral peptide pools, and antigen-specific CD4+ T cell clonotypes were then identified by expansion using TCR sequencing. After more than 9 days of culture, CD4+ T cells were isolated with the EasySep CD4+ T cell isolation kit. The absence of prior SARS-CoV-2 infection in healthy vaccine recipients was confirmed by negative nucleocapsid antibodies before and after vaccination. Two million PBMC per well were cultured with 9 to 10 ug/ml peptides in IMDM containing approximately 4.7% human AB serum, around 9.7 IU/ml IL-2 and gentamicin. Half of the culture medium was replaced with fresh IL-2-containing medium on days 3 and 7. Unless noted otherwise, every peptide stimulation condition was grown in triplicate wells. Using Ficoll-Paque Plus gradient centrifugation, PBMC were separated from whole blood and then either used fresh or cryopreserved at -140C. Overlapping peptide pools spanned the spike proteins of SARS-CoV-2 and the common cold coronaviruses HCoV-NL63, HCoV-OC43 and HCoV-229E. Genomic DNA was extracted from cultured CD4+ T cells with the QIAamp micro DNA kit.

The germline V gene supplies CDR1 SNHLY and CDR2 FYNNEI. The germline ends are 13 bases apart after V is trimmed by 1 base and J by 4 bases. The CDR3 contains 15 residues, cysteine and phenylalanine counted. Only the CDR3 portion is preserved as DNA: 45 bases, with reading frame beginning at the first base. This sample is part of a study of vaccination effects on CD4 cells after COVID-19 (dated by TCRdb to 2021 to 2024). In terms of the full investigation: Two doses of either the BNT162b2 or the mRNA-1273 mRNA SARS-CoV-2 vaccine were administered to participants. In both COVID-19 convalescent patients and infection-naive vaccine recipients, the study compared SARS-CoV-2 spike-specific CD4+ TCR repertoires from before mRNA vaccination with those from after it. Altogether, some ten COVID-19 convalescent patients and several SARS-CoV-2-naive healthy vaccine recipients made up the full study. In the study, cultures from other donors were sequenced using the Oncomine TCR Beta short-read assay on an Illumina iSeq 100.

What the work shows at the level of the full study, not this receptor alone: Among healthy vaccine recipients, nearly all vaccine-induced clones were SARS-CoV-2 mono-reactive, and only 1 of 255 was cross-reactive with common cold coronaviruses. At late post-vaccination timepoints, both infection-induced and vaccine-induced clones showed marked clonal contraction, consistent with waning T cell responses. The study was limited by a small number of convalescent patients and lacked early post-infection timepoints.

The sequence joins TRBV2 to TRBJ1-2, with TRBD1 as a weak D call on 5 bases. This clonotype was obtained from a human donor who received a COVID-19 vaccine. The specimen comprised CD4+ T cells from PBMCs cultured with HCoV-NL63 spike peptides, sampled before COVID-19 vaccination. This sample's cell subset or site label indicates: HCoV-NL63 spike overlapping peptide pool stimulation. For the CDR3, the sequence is CASSEGVRGGYGYTF. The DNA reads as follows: TGTGCCAGCAGTGAAGGTGTTAGGGGTGGCTATGGCTACACCTTC.